The source of this T cell receptor (beta chain) is a study of blood T cell repertoires in COVID-19. Participants, 18 to 89 years old, spanned under 25 US areas. Participant-given clinical history determined each cohort assignment. This CDR3 has 15 amino acids. V lost 1 base and J lost 6, with 10 bases in between. The germline CDR1 and CDR2 sequences are SEHNR and FQNEAQ (reference sequence). TCRdb's table, derived via immunoSEQ multiplex PCR, lists solely in-frame clones and lacks some. This sample yields a few hundred thousand clones, of which approximately 90% are seen a single time; approximately 9.3% belongs to the top ten. In its sample, this clone was seen a few times.

The sample taken for sequencing was PBMCs or T cells enriched from blood (not recorded which). The receptor was derived from a woman in her 50s who had recovered from COVID-19. This chain connects TRBV7-9 to TRBJ1-6; no definite D call. CDR3 loop: CASSLGGTTNSPLHF. The CDR3 DNA sequence: TGTGCCAGCAGCTTAGGCGGCACCACTAATTCACCCCTCCACTTT.